The subject of this entry is one T cell receptor beta chain. What it recognizes is unknown. Gene names follow the mouse nomenclature. The CDR3 end is not reached by the read, which stops 4 residues before it; the germline J gene fills it in. It was with CD4, CD8alpha, NKG2D, NKG2ACE and other markers that pooled cutaneous lymph node cells were sorted. Reverse transcription of extracted RNA yielded cDNA, which provided the sequencing template. Clones were sequenced by immunoSEQ multiplex PCR, and TCRdb holds only the in-frame ones, with some missing. The repertoire yields over 250,000 clones, none seen only once; the top ten contain roughly 1.2%. This CDR3 comprises 14 residues. Germline-derived CDR1 and CDR2 are NSHNY and SYGAGN. This sample was included in a study of CD8+ T cells in alopecia areata. Across the whole study: C3H/HeJ graft donors with spontaneous alopecia, aged roughly 6-13 months, supplied skin that was transplanted onto female C3H/HeJ mice aged about 6-11 weeks.

The study, taken as a whole, reports: Relative to normal scalp, lesional scalp, especially alopecia totalis/universalis, showed higher clonality.

The source is a C3H/HeJ mouse with alopecia areata. The strain's MHC haplotype is H2-k. The V call is TRBV13-1, the J call TRBJ2-2; 9 bases map to TRBD1. Source material: CD4+ T cells sorted from a lymph node. CDR3: CASSVGQGGGQLYF. CDR3 bases read: TGTGCCAGCAGTGTGGGACAGGGAGGCGGG.